The clone carrying this T cell receptor beta chain was detected ten times or more. The antigen remains undetermined. This sample was taken from a study of early T cells in non-severe SARS-CoV-2 infection. Study overall: Unpaired chains resulted from sequencing bulk RNA of unsorted whole blood.

V lost 11 bases and J lost 4, with 17 bases in between. Looked up from germline, CDR1 is ENHRY and CDR2 is SYGVKD. The CDR3 length is 13 residues. Unique molecular identifiers were added to individual cDNA molecules. TCRdb reprocessed the 5' RACE reads with MiXCR, giving one entry per CDR3 protein. Here the sample spans roughly 31,000 distinct CDR3 sequences, about 4.6% being singletons. Study-level findings and limits: Anti-spike CD8 responses were favored in VDJdb matching, and private and CD4 specificities were missed.

V gene TRBV10-3 combines with J gene TRBJ2-5; possibly TRBD2 for D (5 bases). The source of this sequence is an adult who was a healthcare worker with PCR-confirmed SARS-CoV-2 infection or an uninfected control (not recorded which). The sequenced material came from whole blood. CDR3 sequence: CASQDSPVETQYF. CDR3 DNA: TGTGCCTCCCAGGACTCCCCCGTAGAGACCCAGTACTTC.